This T cell receptor (beta chain) derives from a study of T cell responses to AZD1222 COVID-19 vaccine. Study-wide results and limits: Clonal diversity was possibly underestimated, and the donors were mostly white British, with more females. In all cases, repertoires were sampled only after the peak T cell response. Only six or seven AZD1222 recipients tested seropositive at baseline.

TCRdb's table, derived via immunoSEQ multiplex PCR, lists solely in-frame clones and lacks some. The sample carries around 200,000 clones, 85% to 90% recorded once. Pooling covered second doses at about 4 or about 12 weeks. Unmatched junction bases numbered 7, after V lost 4 bases and J lost 1 base. Per germline, CDR1 MNHEY and CDR2 SMNVEV (reference sequence). This CDR3 has 16 amino acids. On this clone itself: The antigen remains undetermined.

Sequences were derived from peripheral blood, sampled 28 days after the second AZD1222 dose. The rearrangement joins TRBV27 to TRBJ2-7, with 10 bases identical to TRBD2. This sequence originates from an adult who received the AZD1222 COVID-19 vaccine. This CDR3 is CASSSKREGLSYEQYF. The CDR3 bases are TGTGCCAGCAGTTCTAAGCGGGAGGGCCTATCCTACGAGCAGTACTTC.